These 2 T cell receptor beta chains were sequenced from one sample in a study of naive and memory T cell subsets. A UMI-containing oligonucleotide was joined by 3' ligation to the TCR cDNA template. The SP2 primer and nested alpha and beta constant region primers amplified ligated cDNA in four rounds. A single record per CDR3 protein comes from TCRdb applying MiXCR to the 5' RACE reads. The repertoire holds about 60,000 distinct CDR3 sequences, with approximately 8% as singletons. The receptors were sampled from a female donor in good health.

This rearrangement joins TRBV7-3 to TRBJ2-3, with 9 bases lining up with TRBD1. Germline-derived CDR1 and CDR2 are SGHTA and FQGTGA. The V segment lost 4 bases and the J segment 6 bases; nucleotides outside the gene matches: 8. The CDR3 has 15 residues. As DNA, the CDR3 is TGTGCCAGCAGCTCCTCCGGGACAGGGACCGATACGCAGTATTTT. Its translation is CASSSSGTGTDTQYF.

Only a few counts were recorded for this clonotype. V and J are TRBV19 and TRBJ2-3; TRBD2 agrees at 11 bases. Germline lookup yields CDR1 LNHDA and CDR2 SQIVND (reference sequence). CDR3 size: 16 residues. V dropped 1 base and J dropped 0; count of bases not matched to a gene: 0. CDR3 residues: CASSIGLAGSTDTQYF. Here the CDR3 DNA reads TGTGCCAGTAGTATAGGACTAGCGGGAAGCACAGATACGCAGTATTTT. Looking up the rest from reference TRBV19 and TRBJ2-3 gives the full variable domain: DGGITQSPKYLFRKEGQNVTLSCEQNLNHDAMYWYRQDPGQGLRLIYYSQIVNDFQKGDIAEGYSVSREKKESFPLTVTSAQKNPTAFYLCASSIGLAGSTDTQYFGPGTRLTVL.